The TCR beta chain under discussion was sequenced for a study of blood T cell repertoires in COVID-19. For the study at large: Some COVID-19 samples were acute and others convalescent; all came from the United States, Italy and Spain. Sample material is recorded as cDNA or gDNA derived from T cells, B-cell-depleted T cells, or PBMCs.

Enrollees, roughly 18 to 89 years old, lived in approximately 25 US areas. Symptom resolution, clearance, or two negative PCRs marked the recovered donors of Cohort 3. Some clones are missing from TCRdb's copy, which holds only in-frame ones; the method was immunoSEQ multiplex PCR. The sample carries hundreds of thousands of clones, about nine tenths recorded once. The count of this clone is one. Sequenced sample: PBMCs or T cells enriched from blood (not recorded which). The sequence came from a man in his thirties or forties who had recovered from COVID-19.

The CDR3: CASSSRELAGVAYEQYF. CDR3 DNA sequence: TGTGCCAGCAGCTCCAGGGAACTAGCGGGGGTAGCCTACGAGCAGTACTTC. The chain is built from TRBV7-2 and TRBJ2-7; 11 bases are a match to TRBD2. CDR1 is SGHTA, CDR2 FQGNSA, per germline. The CDR3 extends over 17 amino acids. V gave up 4 bases and J gave up 2 bases; unmatched junction bases: 10. The whole variable domain, filled in from reference TRBV7-2 and TRBJ2-7, reads GAGVSQSPSNKVTEKGKDVELRCDPISGHTALYWYRQSLGQGLEFLIYFQGNSAPDKSGLPSDRFSAERTGGSVSTLTIQRTQQEDSAVYLCASSSRELAGVAYEQYFGPGTRLTVT.